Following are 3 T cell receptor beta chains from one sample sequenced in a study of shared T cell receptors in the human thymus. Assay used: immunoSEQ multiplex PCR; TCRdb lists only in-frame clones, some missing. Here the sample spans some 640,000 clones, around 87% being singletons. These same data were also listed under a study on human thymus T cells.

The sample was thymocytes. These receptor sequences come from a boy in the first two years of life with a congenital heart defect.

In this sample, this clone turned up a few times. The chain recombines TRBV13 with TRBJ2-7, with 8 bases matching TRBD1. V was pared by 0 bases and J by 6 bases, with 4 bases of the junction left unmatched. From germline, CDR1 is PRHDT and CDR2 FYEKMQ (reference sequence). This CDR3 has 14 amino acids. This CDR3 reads CASSLGGRGLEQYF. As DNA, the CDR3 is TGTGCCAGCAGCTTAGGTGGCAGGGGGCTCGAGCAGTACTTC.

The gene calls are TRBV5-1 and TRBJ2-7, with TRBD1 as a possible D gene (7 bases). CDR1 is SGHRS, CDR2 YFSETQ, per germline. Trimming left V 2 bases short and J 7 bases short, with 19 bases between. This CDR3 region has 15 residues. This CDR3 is CASSLGGGGAREQYF. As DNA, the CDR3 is TGCGCCAGCAGCTTAGGGGGCGGAGGGGCTCGGGAGCAGTACTTC.

CDR3 residues: CASSLLQGKTEAFF. The CDR3, as DNA: TGTGCCAGCAGTTTATTACAGGGGAAAACTGAAGCTTTCTTT. The chain employs TRBV28 and TRBJ1-1; TRBD1 agrees at 7 bases. Germline CDR1 and CDR2: MDHEN and SYDVKM. The CDR3 has 14 residues. The V gene end was trimmed by 1 base and the J gene end by 5 bases; junction bases not matched to a gene: 4.